The entry below describes one T cell receptor (beta chain). The entry originates in a study of CD8 T cells in Susac syndrome. An input of about 0.45 to 1 ug of RNA was subjected to reverse transcription using random hexamers. Across 54 Vbeta and 13 Jbeta, TCR beta CDR3 was amplified with immunoSEQ multiplex PCR. TCRdb reanalysed the immunoSEQ multiplex PCR reads using MiXCR and keeps one entry per CDR3 protein. The data show 150,000 to 200,000 distinct CDR3 sequences, 85% to 95% seen once. Germline trimming cut 1 base from V and 3 bases from J; bases unmatched to any gene: 9. This CDR3 has 16 residues. Germline V gives CDR1 DFQATT, CDR2 SNEGSKA (reference sequence).

V gene TRBV20-1 combines with J gene TRBJ2-4; 7 bases line up with TRBD1. This clonotype was sampled from a human donor with Susac syndrome. The sample consisted of CD4+ T cells from PBMCs. CDR3 sequence (DNA): TGCAGTGCTAGAGCCACGGGACAGTACTTCAAAAACATTCAGTACTTC. This gives the protein CSARATGQYFKNIQYF.